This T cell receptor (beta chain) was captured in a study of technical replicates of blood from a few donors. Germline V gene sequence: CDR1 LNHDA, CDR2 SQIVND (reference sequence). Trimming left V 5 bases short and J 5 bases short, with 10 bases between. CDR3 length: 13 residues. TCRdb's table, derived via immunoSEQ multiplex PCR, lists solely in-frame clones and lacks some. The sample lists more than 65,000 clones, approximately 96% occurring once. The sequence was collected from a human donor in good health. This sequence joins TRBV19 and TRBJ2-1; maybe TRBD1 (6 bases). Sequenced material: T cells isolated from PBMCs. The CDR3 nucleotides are TGTGCCAGTAGTCTACGACAGGACAATGAGCAGTTCTTC. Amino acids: CASSLRQDNEQFF.